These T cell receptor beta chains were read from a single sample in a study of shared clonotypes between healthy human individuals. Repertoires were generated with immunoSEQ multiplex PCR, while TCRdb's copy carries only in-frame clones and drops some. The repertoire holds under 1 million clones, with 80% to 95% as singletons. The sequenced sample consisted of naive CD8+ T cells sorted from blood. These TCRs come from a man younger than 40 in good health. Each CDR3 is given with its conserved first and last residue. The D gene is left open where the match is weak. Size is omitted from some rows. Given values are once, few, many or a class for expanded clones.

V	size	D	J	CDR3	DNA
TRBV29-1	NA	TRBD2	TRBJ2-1	CSVEDKREGNEQFF	TGCAGCGTTGAAGATAAGCGGGAGGGCAATGAGCAGTTCTTC
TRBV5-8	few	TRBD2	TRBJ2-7	CASSLELAHGRYEQYF	TGTGCCAGCAGCTTGGAACTAGCGCACGGGAGATACGAGCAGTACTTC
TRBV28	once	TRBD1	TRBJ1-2	CASRHLHPGRGNGYTF	TGTGCCAGCAGACACCTTCACCCGGGCAGGGGGAATGGCTACACCTTC
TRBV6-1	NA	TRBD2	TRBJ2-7	CASSEAQGLASYEQYF	TGTGCCAGCAGTGAAGCGCAGGGACTAGCGTCGTACGAGCAGTACTTC
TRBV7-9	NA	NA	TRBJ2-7	CASSLTGPYEQYF	TGTGCCAGCAGCTTAACAGGTCCCTACGAGCAGTACTTC
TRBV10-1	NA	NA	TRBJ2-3	CASSENQGSSTDTQYF	TGCGCCAGCAGTGAGAACCAGGGATCGAGCACAGATACGCAGTATTTT
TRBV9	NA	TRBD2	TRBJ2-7	CASSAGLAGRGYEQYF	TGTGCCAGCAGCGCGGGACTAGCCGGGAGAGGATACGAGCAGTACTTC
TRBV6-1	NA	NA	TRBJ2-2	CASSVYYNTGELFF	TGTGCCAGCAGTGTTTACTATAACACCGGGGAGCTGTTTTTT
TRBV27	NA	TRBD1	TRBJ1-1	CASSSTGGHFEAFF	TGTGCCAGCAGTTCCACAGGGGGCCACTTTGAAGCTTTCTTT
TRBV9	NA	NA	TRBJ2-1	CASKSSYNEQFF	TGTGCCAGCAAATCATCCTACAATGAGCAGTTCTTC
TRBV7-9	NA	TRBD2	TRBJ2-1	CASSPARGSGNSYNEQFF	TGTGCCAGCAGCCCGGCGAGGGGTAGCGGGAACTCCTACAATGAGCAGTTCTTC
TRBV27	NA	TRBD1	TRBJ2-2	CASSLSRTGGSSGELFF	TGTGCCAGCAGTTTATCTCGGACAGGGGGTAGTTCCGGGGAGCTGTTTTTT
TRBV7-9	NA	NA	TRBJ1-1	CASSLEFGVNTEAFF	TGTGCCAGCAGCTTAGAATTTGGGGTGAACACTGAAGCTTTCTTT
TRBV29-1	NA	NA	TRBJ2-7	CSAQGYEQYF	TGCAGCGCCCAGGGATACGAGCAGTACTTC
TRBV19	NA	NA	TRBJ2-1	CASSIGGYNEQFF	TGTGCCAGTAGTATAGGCGGCTACAATGAGCAGTTCTTC
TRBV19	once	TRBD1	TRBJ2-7	CASKGQGFHEQYF	TGTGCCAGTAAGGGACAGGGGTTCCACGAGCAGTACTTC
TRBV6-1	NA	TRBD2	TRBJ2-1	CATSYLAGGYNEQFF	TGTGCCACATCATATTTAGCGGGAGGGTACAATGAGCAGTTCTTC
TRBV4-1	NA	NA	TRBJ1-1	CASSRTGNTEAFF	TGCGCCAGCAGCCGCACAGGGAACACTGAAGCTTTCTTT
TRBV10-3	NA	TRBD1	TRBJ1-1	CAISPRGYSTEAFF	TGTGCCATCAGTCCCAGGGGGTATAGCACTGAAGCTTTCTTT
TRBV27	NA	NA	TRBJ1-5	CASSNPESNQPQHF	TGTGCCAGCAGCAACCCAGAGAGCAATCAGCCCCAGCATTTT
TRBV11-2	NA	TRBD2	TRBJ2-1	CASSPRVAGDMYEQFF	TGTGCCAGCAGCCCGCGGGTAGCGGGAGATATGTATGAGCAGTTCTTC
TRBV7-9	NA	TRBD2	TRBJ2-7	CASSSIPGLAGGTSYEQYF	TGTGCCAGCAGTTCAATCCCGGGACTAGCGGGAGGGACGTCCTACGAGCAGTACTTC
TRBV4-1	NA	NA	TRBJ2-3	CASSQASRTDTQYF	TGCGCCAGCAGCCAAGCCTCCAGGACAGATACGCAGTATTTT
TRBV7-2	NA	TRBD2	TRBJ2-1	CASSLLLAGHYNEQFF	TGTGCCAGCAGCTTGCTTTTAGCGGGTCACTACAATGAGCAGTTCTTC
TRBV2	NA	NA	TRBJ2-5	CASSEAWTPGETQYF	TGTGCCAGCAGTGAAGCTTGGACTCCGGGAGAGACCCAGTACTTC
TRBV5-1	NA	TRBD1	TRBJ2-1	CASSGGTGGADNEQFF	TGCGCCAGCAGCGGCGGGACAGGGGGCGCCGACAATGAGCAGTTCTTC
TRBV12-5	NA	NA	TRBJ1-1	CASGSGDTEAFF	TGTGCTAGTGGCTCAGGGGACACTGAAGCTTTCTTT
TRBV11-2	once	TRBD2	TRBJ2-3	CASSLSTAGGHGYTQYF	TGTGCCAGCAGCTTATCGACGGCGGGAGGGCATGGGTATACGCAGTATTTT
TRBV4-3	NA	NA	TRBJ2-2	CASSQDLTFGSTGELFF	TGCGCCAGCAGCCAAGATCTTACCTTCGGCAGCACCGGGGAGCTGTTTTTT
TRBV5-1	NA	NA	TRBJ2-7	CASSLGTMTYEQYF	TGCGCCAGCAGCTTGGGGACTATGACCTACGAGCAGTACTTC
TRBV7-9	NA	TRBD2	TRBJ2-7	CASSPRTSGSYEQYF	TGTGCCAGCAGCCCAAGGACTAGCGGGAGCTACGAGCAGTACTTC
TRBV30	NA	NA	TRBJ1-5	CAWSGGAPRPQHF	TGTGCCTGGAGTGGGGGAGCCCCTCGACCCCAGCATTTT
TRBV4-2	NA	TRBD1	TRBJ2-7	CASSQVGTGKYEQYF	TGTGCCAGCAGCCAAGTTGGGACAGGCAAATACGAGCAGTACTTC
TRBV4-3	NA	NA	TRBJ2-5	CASSQDRTEETQYF	TGCGCCAGCAGCCAAGATCGGACAGAAGAGACCCAGTACTTC
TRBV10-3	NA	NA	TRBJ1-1	CAISNGDGPMNTEAFF	TGTGCCATCAGCAACGGGGACGGACCCATGAACACTGAAGCTTTCTTT
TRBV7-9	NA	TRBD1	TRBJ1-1	CASSWDRNTEAFF	TGTGCCAGCAGCTGGGACAGGAACACTGAAGCTTTCTTT
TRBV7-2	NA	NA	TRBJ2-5	CASSFPPQETQYF	TGTGCCAGCAGCTTTCCACCCCAAGAGACCCAGTACTTC
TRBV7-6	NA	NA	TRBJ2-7	CASSLQATYEQYF	TGTGCCAGCAGCTTGCAGGCTACCTACGAGCAGTACTTC
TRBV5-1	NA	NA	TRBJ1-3	CASSLDLYSGNTIYF	TGCGCCAGCAGCTTGGACCTCTACTCTGGAAACACCATATATTTT